The source of this T cell receptor (beta chain) is a study of blood T cells in healthy people across ages. Findings of the study overall: The donors' CMV status was not determined, possibly confounding changes in expanded clonotypes. From one million sequenced T cells, diversity estimates were lower bounds.

Russia was home to the donors, healthy Caucasian individuals aged roughly 6 to 95. A second PCR of roughly 6 to 12 cycles used a sample-barcoded 5' primer and a J-beta primer mix. Each CDR3 protein is one row after TCRdb ran MiXCR on the 5' RACE reads. This table has under 1,100,000 distinct CDR3 sequences, 25% appearing once. This clonotype has more than one count but fewer than ten. Its antigen is as yet unknown. The CDR3 runs 13 residues. The V end was cut by 6 bases, the J end by 5 bases, with 13 bases between. CDR1 SQVTM and CDR2 ANQGSEA come from the germline V gene. In addition, the sample was reused for a study of T cells of mothers and their children. From that second work: Healthy Caucasian mothers, three in number, and their six children were the donors.

The sequence was obtained from a girl aged 2 to 10 in good health. The chain couples TRBV29-1 to TRBJ2-2; TRBD1 or TRBD2 may be the D gene (6 bases each). Input material: blood. CDR3 sequence: CSVKGGVTGELFF. CDR3 nucleotides: TGCAGCGTCAAGGGGGGAGTAACCGGGGAGCTGTTTTTT.